A selection of T cell receptor beta chains follows, all from one sample in a study of quantifying T cell responses using KT2 cells. TCRdb reprocessed the UMI-ligation and nested PCR reads with MiXCR, giving one entry per CDR3 protein. Of about 33,000 distinct CDR3 sequences listed, around 10% are singletons. The sample taken for sequencing was PBMCs spiked with cells of the T cell clone KT2. The receptor source for this set is a human donor. Both conserved end residues are part of each CDR3. Fields, in order: clone size, D gene, V gene, J gene, CDR3 DNA, CDR3 protein. A D gene is named only where the DNA matches it firmly. Only part of the rows carry a size: once, few, many, or a class if the clone is expanded.

clone_size: .
d_call: .
v_call: TRBV9
j_call: TRBJ1-5
cdr3_nt: TGTGCCAGCAGCGTAGGACACAGCAATCAGCCCCAGCATTTT
cdr3_aa: CASSVGHSNQPQHF

clone_size: many
d_call: TRBD2
v_call: TRBV20-1
j_call: TRBJ2-7
cdr3_nt: TGCAGTGCTAGAGATATCCTAGCGGGGGATACTTTTTTC
cdr3_aa: CSARDILAGDTFF

clone_size: .
d_call: TRBD1
v_call: TRBV3-1
j_call: TRBJ1-2
cdr3_nt: TGTGCCAGCAGCCAAGGTGGTGACAGGGACCGGCACAACTATGGCTACACCTTC
cdr3_aa: CASSQGGDRDRHNYGYTF

clone_size: many
d_call: .
v_call: TRBV5-1
j_call: TRBJ1-6
cdr3_nt: TGCGCCAGCAGCCTCGAGCTAAATTCACCCCTCCACTTT
cdr3_aa: CASSLELNSPLHF

clone_size: many
d_call: TRBD2
v_call: TRBV4-2
j_call: TRBJ2-5
cdr3_nt: TGTGCCAGCAGCCAAGGGCTCGGGAGGGTGACCCAGTACTTC
cdr3_aa: CASSQGLGRVTQYF

clone_size: few
d_call: TRBD1
v_call: TRBV11-2
j_call: TRBJ1-2
cdr3_nt: TGTGCCAGCAGCTCTACAGGGGACGGCTACACCTTC
cdr3_aa: CASSSTGDGYTF

clone_size: .
d_call: .
v_call: TRBV29-1
j_call: TRBJ1-1
cdr3_nt: TGCAGCGTTGTCGAGACTTCAGGGGCTGAAGCTTTCTTT
cdr3_aa: CSVVETSGAEAFF

clone_size: .
d_call: .
v_call: TRBV11-2
j_call: TRBJ1-1
cdr3_nt: TGTGCCAGCAGCTCGCACTCTGGCACTGAAGCTTTCTTT
cdr3_aa: CASSSHSGTEAFF

clone_size: .
d_call: .
v_call: TRBV6-1
j_call: TRBJ1-2
cdr3_nt: TGTGCCAGCAGTGAAGGGGGGGTAAACTATGGCTACACCTTC
cdr3_aa: CASSEGGVNYGYTF

clone_size: many
d_call: .
v_call: TRBV6-1
j_call: TRBJ1-2
cdr3_nt: TGTGCCAGCGGACTGACAGGTGACTATGGCTACACCTTC
cdr3_aa: CASGLTGDYGYTF

clone_size: .
d_call: .
v_call: TRBV6-1
j_call: TRBJ1-2
cdr3_nt: TGTGCCAGCAGTGATTTGCGATATTATGGCTACACCTTC
cdr3_aa: CASSDLRYYGYTF

clone_size: few
d_call: .
v_call: TRBV2
j_call: TRBJ2-4
cdr3_nt: TGTGCCACCCAGGGGTTGGACAGCAAAAACATTCAGTACTTC
cdr3_aa: CATQGLDSKNIQYF

clone_size: .
d_call: .
v_call: TRBV29-1
j_call: TRBJ2-6
cdr3_nt: TGCAGCGTTGAAGATTTGGGAAACTCTGGGGCCAACGTCCTGACTTTC
cdr3_aa: CSVEDLGNSGANVLTF

clone_size: few
d_call: .
v_call: TRBV10-3
j_call: TRBJ2-3
cdr3_nt: TGTGCCATCAGTGCCAGCAAGGGAGCTGGTTCAGATACGCAGTATTTT
cdr3_aa: CAISASKGAGSDTQYF

clone_size: few
d_call: .
v_call: TRBV5-1
j_call: TRBJ2-7
cdr3_nt: TGCGCCAGCAGGCCCGGGGGCGCCTACGAGCAGTACTTC
cdr3_aa: CASRPGGAYEQYF

clone_size: medium-sized
d_call: TRBD2
v_call: TRBV11-3
j_call: TRBJ2-2
cdr3_nt: TGTGCCAGCAGCCCGCGCGGACGGGGAGGGACCGGGGAGCTGTTTTTT
cdr3_aa: CASSPRGRGGTGELFF

clone_size: many
d_call: TRBD2
v_call: TRBV6-1
j_call: TRBJ2-7
cdr3_nt: TGTGCCACCACAAGGGTTAGCGGGAGGGCCAGGACCTACGAGCAGTACTTC
cdr3_aa: CATTRVSGRARTYEQYF

clone_size: .
d_call: TRBD1
v_call: TRBV10-1
j_call: TRBJ2-3
cdr3_nt: TGTGCCATCAGGAGAGGACAGGGGGGCTTCACAGATACGCAGTATTTT
cdr3_aa: CAIRRGQGGFTDTQYF

clone_size: .
d_call: .
v_call: TRBV6-2/TRBV6-3
j_call: TRBJ1-4
cdr3_nt: TGTGCCAGCAGTTATGTGGGGGAGGCTAATGAAAAACTGTTTTTT
cdr3_aa: CASSYVGEANEKLFF

clone_size: .
d_call: TRBD2
v_call: TRBV10-3
j_call: TRBJ2-7
cdr3_nt: TGTGCCATCAGTGAGTTCGAGCGGGGCACCTACGAGCAGTACTTC
cdr3_aa: CAISEFERGTYEQYF

clone_size: .
d_call: .
v_call: TRBV4-1
j_call: TRBJ2-2
cdr3_nt: TGCGCCAGCAGCCAATTTGCAGCTCCGAACACCGGGGAGCTGTTTTTT
cdr3_aa: CASSQFAAPNTGELFF

clone_size: few
d_call: .
v_call: TRBV20-1
j_call: TRBJ1-1
cdr3_nt: TGCAGTGCTACCCGGGACGGGGGGAGGGAAGCTTTCTTT
cdr3_aa: CSATRDGGREAFF

clone_size: medium-sized
d_call: .
v_call: TRBV20-1
j_call: TRBJ2-1
cdr3_nt: TGCAGTTCACAAACCAGTGGGGCTTACAATGAGCAGTTCTTC
cdr3_aa: CSSQTSGAYNEQFF

clone_size: .
d_call: TRBD2
v_call: TRBV6-4
j_call: TRBJ2-3
cdr3_nt: TGTGCCAGCAGTCCGGGACTAGCGGGAGGCACAGATACGCAGTATTTT
cdr3_aa: CASSPGLAGGTDTQYF

clone_size: many
d_call: .
v_call: TRBV5-1
j_call: TRBJ2-3
cdr3_nt: TGCGCCAGCACTACACTACCGGGGATAAACACAGATACGCAGTATTTT
cdr3_aa: CASTTLPGINTDTQYF

clone_size: many
d_call: .
v_call: TRBV4-2
j_call: TRBJ2-3
cdr3_nt: TGTGCCAGCAGCCCAACCGAGAAAGATACGCAGTATTTT
cdr3_aa: CASSPTEKDTQYF

clone_size: many
d_call: .
v_call: TRBV4-1
j_call: TRBJ1-2
cdr3_nt: TGCGCCAGCAGCCCCCAGGACAGTAACTATGGCTACACCTTC
cdr3_aa: CASSPQDSNYGYTF

clone_size: .
d_call: .
v_call: TRBV6-2/TRBV6-3
j_call: TRBJ1-5
cdr3_nt: TGTGCCAGCAGTTACAGTACCAATCAGCCCCAGCATTTT
cdr3_aa: CASSYSTNQPQHF

clone_size: few
d_call: .
v_call: TRBV5-1
j_call: TRBJ2-2
cdr3_nt: TGCGCCAGCACCGTCCTGGCTGGCTCCGGGGAGCTGTTTTTT
cdr3_aa: CASTVLAGSGELFF

clone_size: .
d_call: TRBD1
v_call: TRBV24-1
j_call: TRBJ2-1
cdr3_nt: TGTGCCACCAGCCAGTCCGGGACAGGCCACAATGAGCAGTTCTTC
cdr3_aa: CATSQSGTGHNEQFF

clone_size: .
d_call: .
v_call: TRBV6-6
j_call: TRBJ2-2
cdr3_nt: TGTGCCAGCAGTTACGCCCGGGGGAACACCGGGGAGCTGTTTTTT
cdr3_aa: CASSYARGNTGELFF

clone_size: many
d_call: .
v_call: TRBV7-2
j_call: TRBJ2-7
cdr3_nt: TGTGCCAGCAGCTTAGAAGGGGCCCCCAGCCACGAGCAGTACTTC
cdr3_aa: CASSLEGAPSHEQYF

clone_size: few
d_call: .
v_call: TRBV7-8
j_call: TRBJ2-1
cdr3_nt: TGTGCCAGCAGCCCGTCGGGTGATGAGCAGTTCTTC
cdr3_aa: CASSPSGDEQFF

clone_size: .
d_call: .
v_call: TRBV15
j_call: TRBJ2-3
cdr3_nt: TGTGCCACCAGCAGAGCTCGAGGGACTCCTGGCCCTGATACGCAGTATTTT
cdr3_aa: CATSRARGTPGPDTQYF

clone_size: many
d_call: TRBD2
v_call: TRBV2
j_call: TRBJ2-1
cdr3_nt: TGTGCCAGCAGTGAGCTAGCGGGGGGAGACAATGAGCAGTTCTTC
cdr3_aa: CASSELAGGDNEQFF

clone_size: .
d_call: .
v_call: TRBV7-8
j_call: TRBJ2-5
cdr3_nt: TGTGCCAGCAGCCTCAGGGCCCAAGAGACCCAGTACTTC
cdr3_aa: CASSLRAQETQYF

clone_size: few
d_call: .
v_call: TRBV9
j_call: TRBJ1-1
cdr3_nt: TGTGCCAGCAGCGTAACAGACAACACTGAAGCTTTCTTT
cdr3_aa: CASSVTDNTEAFF

clone_size: many
d_call: .
v_call: TRBV12-3/TRBV12-4
j_call: TRBJ2-3
cdr3_nt: TGTGCCAGCACCATAAGTCCGAACAAAGATACGCAGTATTTT
cdr3_aa: CASTISPNKDTQYF

clone_size: few
d_call: .
v_call: TRBV6-2/TRBV6-3
j_call: TRBJ2-3
cdr3_nt: TGTGCCAGCAGCGAAGTAACAGATACGCAGTATTTT
cdr3_aa: CASSEVTDTQYF

clone_size: .
d_call: TRBD1
v_call: TRBV27
j_call: TRBJ1-4
cdr3_nt: TGTGCCAGCAGTTTATCACCGGACAGGTCCCGTGAAAAACTGTTTTTT
cdr3_aa: CASSLSPDRSREKLFF

clone_size: few
d_call: .
v_call: TRBV5-1
j_call: TRBJ1-1
cdr3_nt: TGCGCCAGCAGCTTGGTGGGAGGGGGAGGGACTGAAGCTTTCTTT
cdr3_aa: CASSLVGGGGTEAFF

clone_size: .
d_call: TRBD1
v_call: TRBV14
j_call: TRBJ2-4
cdr3_nt: TGTGCCAGCAGCCAAGTTGGGACAGGGACTGGCATTCAGTACTTC
cdr3_aa: CASSQVGTGTGIQYF

clone_size: .
d_call: .
v_call: TRBV5-6
j_call: TRBJ2-3
cdr3_nt: TGTGCCAGTAGTCTCTTGCCAGGTGGCACAGATACGCAGTATTTT
cdr3_aa: CASSLLPGGTDTQYF

clone_size: .
d_call: TRBD1
v_call: TRBV20-1
j_call: TRBJ1-1
cdr3_nt: TGCAGTGCCACGAGAGGGACAGCGAACACTGAAGCTTTCTTT
cdr3_aa: CSATRGTANTEAFF

clone_size: few
d_call: .
v_call: TRBV2
j_call: TRBJ1-5
cdr3_nt: TGTGCCAGCAGTGCCGGGACACCGAATCAGCCCCAGCATTTT
cdr3_aa: CASSAGTPNQPQHF

clone_size: many
d_call: TRBD1
v_call: TRBV7-8
j_call: TRBJ1-2
cdr3_nt: TGTGCCAGCAGCTTGGGACAGATCTATGGCTACACCTTC
cdr3_aa: CASSLGQIYGYTF

clone_size: many
d_call: .
v_call: TRBV6-5
j_call: TRBJ1-6
cdr3_nt: TGTGCCAGCAGTCGGGACTCGTATTCACCCCTCCACTTT
cdr3_aa: CASSRDSYSPLHF

clone_size: many
d_call: .
v_call: TRBV2
j_call: TRBJ1-6
cdr3_nt: TGTGCCAGCAGTGAACTAGCGAATTCACCCCTCCACTTT
cdr3_aa: CASSELANSPLHF

clone_size: .
d_call: .
v_call: TRBV19
j_call: TRBJ1-5
cdr3_nt: TGTGCCAGTAGTTCGATCGACAGTAATCAGCCCCAGCATTTT
cdr3_aa: CASSSIDSNQPQHF

clone_size: .
d_call: .
v_call: TRBV2
j_call: TRBJ2-1
cdr3_nt: TGTGCCAGCATCCCTGACGGGGCCTGGGGCCTTGGGCAGTTCTTC
cdr3_aa: CASIPDGAWGLGQFF

clone_size: .
d_call: TRBD1
v_call: TRBV10-3
j_call: TRBJ2-5
cdr3_nt: TGTGCCATCAGTGAGCCGGGACAGGGGGAGACCCAGTACTTC
cdr3_aa: CAISEPGQGETQYF